The 5 T cell receptor beta chains listed next were all sequenced from one sample in a study of T cells after yellow fever vaccination. TCRdb redid the calling of the 5' RACE reads with MiXCR, one entry per CDR3 protein. Of hundreds of thousands of distinct CDR3 sequences detected, 8.7% appear once; the ten largest clones hold 3% to 3.5%. Here the sequenced sample was CD4+ T cells sorted from PBMCs, taken 5 days after the yellow fever booster vaccination. The receptors here all came from a man aged 18 to 35 who received the YFV17D yellow fever vaccine.

CDR3 amino acids: CASSPGVVSYNEQFF. Here the CDR3 DNA reads TGTGCCAGCTCACCCGGGGTGGTGTCCTACAATGAGCAGTTCTTC. The V call is TRBV18, the J call TRBJ2-1; tentative D call: TRBD2 (5 bases). Germline CDR1 is KGHSH and CDR2 is LQKENI. The germline V and J ends were trimmed by 3 bases and 1 base, with 10 bases remaining between them. CDR3 size: 15 residues.

A few counts support this clonotype. The V and J genes are TRBV5-1 and TRBJ1-1; TRBD1 might be the D (5 bases). Germline V lookup: CDR1 SGHRS, CDR2 YFSETQ. With 4 bases removed from V and 0 bases from J, the gap between germline ends came to 13 bases. CDR3 length equals 15 residues. The CDR3 sequence is CASSNSQGVNTEAFF. The CDR3 region has the DNA TGCGCCAGCAGCAACAGCCAGGGTGTGAACACTGAAGCTTTCTTT.

The genes are TRBV12-3 or TRBV12-4 and TRBJ1-2; D not certain. The germline V and J ends were trimmed by 8 bases and 1 base, with 8 bases remaining between them. The CDR3 loop spans 12 amino acids. The CDR3 region is CASGKDNYGYTF. Here the CDR3 DNA reads TGTGCCAGCGGTAAGGATAACTATGGCTACACCTTC.

The chain joins TRBV12-3 or TRBV12-4 to TRBJ1-2, with TRBD1 matching 9 bases. The CDR3 loop spans 13 amino acids. J gave up 4 bases and V 9 bases, and 6 bases lay outside the gene matches. CDR3 DNA: TGTGCCAGTCGGGACAGGGCGCTCTATGGCTACACCTTC. Its translation: CASRDRALYGYTF.

This clonotype came up a few times. V usage is TRBV5-1 and J usage is TRBJ2-7, with D perhaps TRBD2 (7 bases). The CDR3 is 16 residues long. Trimming took off 0 bases at V and 3 bases at J, with 16 bases between the two ends. Per germline, CDR1 SGHRS and CDR2 YFSETQ. In nucleotides, the CDR3 is TGCGCCAGCAGCTTGGCCCACGGGGGGCCTCTCTACGAGCAGTACTTC. Translating gives CASSLAHGGPLYEQYF.